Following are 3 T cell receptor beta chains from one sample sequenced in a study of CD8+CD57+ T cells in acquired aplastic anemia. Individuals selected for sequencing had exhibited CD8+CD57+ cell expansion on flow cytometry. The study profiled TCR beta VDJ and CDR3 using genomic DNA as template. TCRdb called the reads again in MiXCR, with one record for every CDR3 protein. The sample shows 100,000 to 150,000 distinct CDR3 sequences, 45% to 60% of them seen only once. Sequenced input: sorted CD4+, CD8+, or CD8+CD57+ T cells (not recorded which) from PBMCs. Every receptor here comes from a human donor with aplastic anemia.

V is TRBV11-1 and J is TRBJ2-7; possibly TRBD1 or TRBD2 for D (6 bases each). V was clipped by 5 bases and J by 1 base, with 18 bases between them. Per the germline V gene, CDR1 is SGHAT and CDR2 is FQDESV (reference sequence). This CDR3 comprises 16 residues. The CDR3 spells CASSTGPGTYSYEQYF. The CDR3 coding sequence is TGTGCCAGCAGCACAGGGCCCGGGACTTATTCCTACGAGCAGTACTTC.

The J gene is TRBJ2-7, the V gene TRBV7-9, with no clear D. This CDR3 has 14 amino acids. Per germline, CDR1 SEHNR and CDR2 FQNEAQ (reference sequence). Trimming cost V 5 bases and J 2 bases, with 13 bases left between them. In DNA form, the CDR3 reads TGTGCCAGCAGCCACGAAGTGTACCCCTACGAGCAGTACTTC. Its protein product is CASSHEVYPYEQYF.

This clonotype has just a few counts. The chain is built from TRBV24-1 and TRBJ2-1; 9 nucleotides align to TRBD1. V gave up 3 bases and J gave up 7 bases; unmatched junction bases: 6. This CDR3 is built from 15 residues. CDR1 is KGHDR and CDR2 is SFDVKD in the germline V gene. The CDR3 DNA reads TGTGCCACCAGTGATCCCGGGACAGGGATAAATGAGCAGTTCTTC. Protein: CATSDPGTGINEQFF.